The entry below describes one T cell receptor beta chain. What it binds is not known. This sample stems from a study of shared clonotypes between healthy human individuals. As for the study in general: There were three CD4 naive, three CD4 memory, two CD8 naive and one CD8 memory plates per donor. Study-wide results and limits: Naive CD4 clonotypes were shared across a few donors at 4.5% to 6.5%. It was anticipated that sequencing depth would influence how many clonotypes donors shared. It was the non-shared clonotypes that had lower generation probabilities than clonotypes shared by all four donors.

The method was immunoSEQ multiplex PCR; TCRdb's version includes in-frame clones alone and lacks a portion of them. The table lists approximately 180,000 clones, 90% to 95% of them singletons, with 0.067% in the top ten. Per the germline V gene, CDR1 is SGHNT and CDR2 is YYREEE (reference sequence). V shed 4 bases, J shed 7 bases, and the junction held 6 bases outside the gene matches. The CDR3 is made up of 15 amino acids. The clonotype originates from a woman under 40 in good health. The sequenced sample consisted of naive CD4+ T cells sorted from blood. As for subset: CD45RA+ positively selected. V is TRBV5-4 and J is TRBJ1-4; 11 bases align to TRBD1. The CDR3 region has the DNA TGTGCCAGCAGCAGTGGGGGGACAGGGGGTGAAAAACTGTTTTTT. Residues: CASSSGGTGGEKLFF.